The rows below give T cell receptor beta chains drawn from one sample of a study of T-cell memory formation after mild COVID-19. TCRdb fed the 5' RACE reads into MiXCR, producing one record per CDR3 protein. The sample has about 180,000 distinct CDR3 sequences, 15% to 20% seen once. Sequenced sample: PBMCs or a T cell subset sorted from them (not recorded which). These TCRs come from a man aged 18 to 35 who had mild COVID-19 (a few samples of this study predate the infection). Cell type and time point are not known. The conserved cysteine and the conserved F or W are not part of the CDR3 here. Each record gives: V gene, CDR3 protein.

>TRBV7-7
ASSPGTGYAGELF
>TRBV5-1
ASSRRANTGELF
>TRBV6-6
ASSYSDTTGTEAF
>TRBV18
ASSPYRDPNTEAF
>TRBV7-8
ASRRERGGQRETQY
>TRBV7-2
ASSLEGTGARPEAF
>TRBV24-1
ATSDLRGNEQF
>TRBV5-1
ASSGTGYEQY
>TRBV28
ASSSTGYNQPQH
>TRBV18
ASSQAQETQY
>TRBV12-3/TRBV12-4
ASSPRTGQYGYT
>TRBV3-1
ASSTASQGGETQY
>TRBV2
ASTAVGRSYGYT
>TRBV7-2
ASSNSNRNEQF
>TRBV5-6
ASGQGYSPLH
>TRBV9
ASSFSGEEQF
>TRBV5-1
ASSLVRDEAF
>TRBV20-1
SAPLPGRSGANVLT
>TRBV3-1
ASSQDDKEETQY
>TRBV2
ASSPEQTYGYT
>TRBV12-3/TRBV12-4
ASTPGRHHTDTQY
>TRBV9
ASSVASGAAGELF
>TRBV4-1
ASSQGWTVQETQY
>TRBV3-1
ASSQEVRVGVAF
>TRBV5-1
ASSGALWAGDNEQF
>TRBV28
ASSPWTVYNEQF
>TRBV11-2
ASSLAGFAGELF
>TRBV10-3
ATVSYPGSSTDTQY
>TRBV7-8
ASSLQGTSYEQY